The next 10 T cell receptor beta chains were all read from a single sample in a study of blood T cell repertoires in COVID-19. Assay: immunoSEQ multiplex PCR; the TCRdb copy retains only in-frame clones and omits some. The data contain more than 300,000 clones, over 85% of them singletons. Source material: PBMCs or T cells enriched from blood (not recorded which). The receptors were sampled from a woman in her 30s who had recovered from COVID-19.

This chain joins TRBV7-3 and TRBJ1-1; D remains unclear. V was cut by 5 bases and J by 3 bases, with 16 bases left in between. Germline CDR1 SGHTA, CDR2 FQGTGA. The CDR3 is made up of 15 amino acids. The CDR3 loop is CASSPDGDRYTEAFF. CDR3 DNA: TGTGCCAGCAGCCCGGACGGGGATAGGTACACTGAAGCTTTCTTT.

This chain connects TRBV11-3 to TRBJ2-1; 14 positions match TRBD2. CDR1 is SGHNT and CDR2 is YENEEA in the germline V gene. V shed 3 bases and J 10 bases; nucleotides not matched to a gene: 8. CDR3 length: 16 amino acids. The CDR3 here is CASSFQGTSGREEQFF. The CDR3 DNA follows: TGTGCCAGCAGCTTCCAAGGGACTAGCGGGAGAGAAGAGCAGTTCTTC.

This clone was observed many times. The rearrangement uses TRBV10-3 and TRBJ1-1; 8 bases match TRBD1. Losses at the gene ends were 2 bases for V and 2 bases for J; bases not matched to a gene: 4. The CDR3 runs 15 residues. Germline-derived CDR1 and CDR2 are ENHRY and SYGVKD. The CDR3: CAISERQGLNTEAFF. In nucleotides, the CDR3 is TGTGCCATCAGTGAGCGACAGGGGCTAAACACTGAAGCTTTCTTT.

Comment on this clone: The sample holds other DNA sequences that translate to the same CDR3. The chain has TRBV27 and TRBJ1-2, with TRBD1 identical over 8 bases. Germline V CDR1 and CDR2: MNHEY, SMNVEV (reference sequence). The CDR3 length is 15 residues. The V and J ends lost 4 bases and 4 bases, in that order; junction bases with no gene match: 8. The CDR3 DNA follows: TGTGCCAGCAGTTGGGCCGGGACAGGAGGCTATGGCTACACCTTC. Translating it yields CASSWAGTGGYGYTF.

This clone was counted a single time. The chain carries TRBV12-3 or TRBV12-4 and TRBJ2-1; D gene ambiguous. The CDR3 runs 12 residues. Trimming took 5 bases from V and 7 from J, leaving 9 bases between them. DNA of the CDR3: TGTGCCAGCAGTCCCAGGTGGAATGAGCAGTTCTTC. This codes for CASSPRWNEQFF.

The DNA of the CDR3 is TGCAGCGCCCGGACAGGGAACTATGGCTACACCTTC. This gives the protein CSARTGNYGYTF. The gene calls are TRBV29-1 and TRBJ1-2; 8 nucleotides align to TRBD1. The germline V gene has CDR1 SQVTM and CDR2 ANQGSEA. There are 12 residues in the CDR3. V was clipped by 7 bases and J by 2 bases; unmatched bases: 3.

With respect to this clone: At one of its ends the junction is not consistent with the germline gene, which may arise from a read error. The chain employs TRBV18 and TRBJ1-1; perhaps TRBD1 as D (5 bases). The CDR3 consists of 13 residues. Germline V lookup: CDR1 KGHSH, CDR2 LQKENI. CDR3 nucleotide sequence: TGTGCCACCTCAACGGGGGAGAACACTGAAGCTTTCTTT. Translation: CATSTGENTEAFF.

The chain has TRBV19 and TRBJ2-7; the match to TRBD1 covers 7 bases. CDR3 length: 15 residues. V was pared by 3 bases and J by 7 bases, with 12 bases of the junction left unmatched. The germline V gene has CDR1 LNHDA and CDR2 SQIVND (reference sequence). CDR3 loop: CASSMIEGAMREQYF. The CDR3 coding sequence is TGTGCCAGTAGTATGATCGAGGGGGCGATGAGGGAGCAGTACTTC.

The rearrangement joins TRBV15 to TRBJ2-5, with 10 bases identical to TRBD2. Germline V gives CDR1 LNHNV, CDR2 YYDKDF (reference sequence). V gave up 2 bases and J gave up 5 bases; unmatched junction bases: 11. CDR3 length equals 17 residues. In DNA, the CDR3 is TGTGCCACCAGCAGACAGGGCCTAGCGGGAGCCTTGGAGACCCAGTACTTC. Its translation: CATSRQGLAGALETQYF.

CDR3 DNA sequence: TGCGCCAGCATCGGGACTAGCGACCTAAGCTCCTACAATGAGCAGTTCTTC. It is translated as CASIGTSDLSSYNEQFF. V is TRBV4-1 and J is TRBJ2-1; TRBD2 aligns across 10 bases. Germline V CDR1 and CDR2: MGHRA, YSYEKL. Trimming took 7 bases from V and 0 from J; bases not matched to a gene: 9. This CDR3 spans 17 amino acids.